These T cell receptor beta chains were read from a single sample in a study of blood T cell repertoires in COVID-19. Some clones are missing from TCRdb's copy, which holds only in-frame ones; the method was immunoSEQ multiplex PCR. The sample includes about 320,000 clones, under 90% of them seen just once. Sequenced input: PBMCs or T cells enriched from blood (not recorded which). Receptor source: a man aged 60-69 years who had recovered from COVID-19. CDR3s include the opening cysteine and the closing phenylalanine or tryptophan. D genes are given only for firm matches. Size is omitted from some rows. Given values are once, few, many or a class for expanded clones.

J gene: TRBJ1-2
clone size: .
D gene: TRBD1
V gene: TRBV3-1/TRBV3-2
CDR3 DNA: TGTGCCAGCAGCCAAGTCCGCGGTAGGGGACAGGGCTATGGCTACACCTTC
CDR3 protein: CASSQVRGRGQGYGYTF

J gene: TRBJ2-7
clone size: .
D gene: TRBD1
V gene: TRBV19
CDR3 DNA: TGTGCCAGTAGTACGGACAGGGGGCTCTCCTACGAGCAGTACTTC
CDR3 protein: CASSTDRGLSYEQYF

J gene: TRBJ1-1
clone size: .
D gene: .
V gene: TRBV12-3/TRBV12-4
CDR3 DNA: TGTGCCAGCAGGGACACCCCCCCGAGGGAAGCTTTCTTT
CDR3 protein: CASRDTPPREAFF

J gene: TRBJ2-5
clone size: .
D gene: TRBD1
V gene: TRBV6-2/TRBV6-3
CDR3 DNA: TGTGCCAGCAGTAGGACAGGGACAGAGACCCAGTACTTC
CDR3 protein: CASSRTGTETQYF

J gene: TRBJ1-3
clone size: .
D gene: .
V gene: TRBV10-3
CDR3 DNA: TGTGCCATCAGTGTTAGGGGATATAGCTCTGGAAACACCATATATTTT
CDR3 protein: CAISVRGYSSGNTIYF

J gene: TRBJ2-3
clone size: .
D gene: .
V gene: TRBV6-1
CDR3 DNA: TGTGCCAGCAGTGAAGAGTACAGGGTGGCAGATACGCAGTATTTT
CDR3 protein: CASSEEYRVADTQYF

J gene: TRBJ2-5
clone size: .
D gene: .
V gene: TRBV7-3
CDR3 DNA: TGTGCCAGCAGCTTAGGCAGGCACTCAGAGACCCAGTACTTC
CDR3 protein: CASSLGRHSETQYF

J gene: TRBJ2-5
clone size: .
D gene: .
V gene: TRBV5-1
CDR3 DNA: TGCGCCAGCAGCCAGTCCCAGGGATCCGGGACCCAGTACTTC
CDR3 protein: CASSQSQGSGTQYF

J gene: TRBJ1-2
clone size: .
D gene: .
V gene: TRBV12-3/TRBV12-4
CDR3 DNA: TGTGCCAGCAGTTTTAGACAGAACTATGGCTACACCTTC
CDR3 protein: CASSFRQNYGYTF

J gene: TRBJ2-7
clone size: .
D gene: TRBD1
V gene: TRBV7-2
CDR3 DNA: TGTGCCAGCAGCATGGGACAGGGCGATTACGAGCAGTACTTC
CDR3 protein: CASSMGQGDYEQYF

J gene: TRBJ1-1
clone size: .
D gene: .
V gene: TRBV10-3
CDR3 DNA: TGTGCCATCAGTGAATGGGGGGGCGAGGACACTGAAGCTTTCTTT
CDR3 protein: CAISEWGGEDTEAFF

J gene: TRBJ2-1
clone size: .
D gene: .
V gene: TRBV5-1
CDR3 DNA: TGCGCCAGCAGCTTGGTACAGACCTCGAATGGTGAGCAGTTCTTC
CDR3 protein: CASSLVQTSNGEQFF

J gene: TRBJ1-6
clone size: few
D gene: TRBD1
V gene: TRBV24-1
CDR3 DNA: TGTGCCACCAGTGACCAGGACAGGGGGCCTTCGCGCCGAGCCTCACCCCTCCACTTT
CDR3 protein: CATSDQDRGPSRRASPLHF

J gene: TRBJ1-3
clone size: .
D gene: .
V gene: TRBV5-1
CDR3 DNA: TGCGCCAGCAGCTTAGAACAGAGCTCTGGAAACACCATATATTTT
CDR3 protein: CASSLEQSSGNTIYF

J gene: TRBJ1-2
clone size: .
D gene: TRBD1
V gene: TRBV5-1
CDR3 DNA: TGCGCCAGCAGCGCCACAGGGGTTCCTAACTATGGCTACACCTTC
CDR3 protein: CASSATGVPNYGYTF

J gene: TRBJ1-2
clone size: .
D gene: TRBD1
V gene: TRBV5-4
CDR3 DNA: TGTGCCAGCAGCTCACCCGGACAGGGGGAAAACTATGGCTACACCTTC
CDR3 protein: CASSSPGQGENYGYTF

J gene: TRBJ1-3
clone size: .
D gene: .
V gene: TRBV3-1/TRBV3-2
CDR3 DNA: TGTGCCAGCACCCGAGGAGGCCCTGGAAACACCATATATTTT
CDR3 protein: CASTRGGPGNTIYF

J gene: TRBJ2-5
clone size: .
D gene: TRBD1
V gene: TRBV3-1/TRBV3-2
CDR3 DNA: TGTGCCAGCAGCCAAGTGGGGACAGGGGGCGCGGAAGAGACCCAGTACTTC
CDR3 protein: CASSQVGTGGAEETQYF

J gene: TRBJ1-4
clone size: .
D gene: .
V gene: TRBV10-3
CDR3 DNA: TGTGCCAGTCGGGGAAACAATGAAAAACTGTTTTTT
CDR3 protein: CASRGNNEKLFF

J gene: TRBJ1-1
clone size: .
D gene: .
V gene: TRBV7-2
CDR3 DNA: TGTGCCAGCAGCCCCCGGGAGTCCATGACTGAAGCTTTCTTT
CDR3 protein: CASSPRESMTEAFF

J gene: TRBJ2-1
clone size: .
D gene: .
V gene: TRBV27
CDR3 DNA: TGTGCCAGCAGTTTAAGGAGGGGTCATGAGCAGTTCTTC
CDR3 protein: CASSLRRGHEQFF

J gene: TRBJ2-1
clone size: .
D gene: .
V gene: TRBV9
CDR3 DNA: TGTGCCAGCAGAACATCACCGACTCACAATGAGCAGTTCTTC
CDR3 protein: CASRTSPTHNEQFF

J gene: TRBJ2-7
clone size: .
D gene: TRBD2
V gene: TRBV28
CDR3 DNA: TGTGCCAGCAGTTTCTTCAGCGGGAACCACGAGCAGTACTTC
CDR3 protein: CASSFFSGNHEQYF

J gene: TRBJ1-1
clone size: .
D gene: .
V gene: TRBV19
CDR3 DNA: TGTGCCAGTAATAAGGGGTCTCGCGCTGAAGCTTTCTTT
CDR3 protein: CASNKGSRAEAFF

J gene: TRBJ2-1
clone size: .
D gene: .
V gene: TRBV7-9
CDR3 DNA: TGTGCCAGCAGCTTAGAGGCGGCCAACTACAATGAGCAGTTCTTC
CDR3 protein: CASSLEAANYNEQFF

J gene: TRBJ1-2
clone size: .
D gene: TRBD1
V gene: TRBV9
CDR3 DNA: TGTGCCAGCAGCGTCTCACCAAGGGCCAAGGACAGGATGAACTATGGCTACACCTTC
CDR3 protein: CASSVSPRAKDRMNYGYTF

J gene: TRBJ1-2
clone size: .
D gene: .
V gene: TRBV20-1
CDR3 DNA: TGCAGCCCTAGTCCGGGTTATGGCTACACCTTC
CDR3 protein: CSPSPGYGYTF

J gene: TRBJ2-3
clone size: .
D gene: TRBD2
V gene: TRBV11-1
CDR3 DNA: TGTGCCAGCAGCTACCTAGCGGGAGGACAAGATACGCAGTATTTT
CDR3 protein: CASSYLAGGQDTQYF

J gene: TRBJ2-4
clone size: .
D gene: .
V gene: TRBV10-1
CDR3 DNA: TGCGCCAGCAGTCCAGGGGTATCGGACATTCAGTACTTC
CDR3 protein: CASSPGVSDIQYF

J gene: TRBJ2-2
clone size: .
D gene: TRBD1
V gene: TRBV2
CDR3 DNA: TGTGCCAGCAGCGTCGGACAGGCCTACACCGGGGAGCTGTTTTTT
CDR3 protein: CASSVGQAYTGELFF

J gene: TRBJ1-3
clone size: .
D gene: .
V gene: TRBV5-1
CDR3 DNA: TGCGCCAGCAGCTTGGTAGGGGGAGCTGGAAACACCATATATTTT
CDR3 protein: CASSLVGGAGNTIYF